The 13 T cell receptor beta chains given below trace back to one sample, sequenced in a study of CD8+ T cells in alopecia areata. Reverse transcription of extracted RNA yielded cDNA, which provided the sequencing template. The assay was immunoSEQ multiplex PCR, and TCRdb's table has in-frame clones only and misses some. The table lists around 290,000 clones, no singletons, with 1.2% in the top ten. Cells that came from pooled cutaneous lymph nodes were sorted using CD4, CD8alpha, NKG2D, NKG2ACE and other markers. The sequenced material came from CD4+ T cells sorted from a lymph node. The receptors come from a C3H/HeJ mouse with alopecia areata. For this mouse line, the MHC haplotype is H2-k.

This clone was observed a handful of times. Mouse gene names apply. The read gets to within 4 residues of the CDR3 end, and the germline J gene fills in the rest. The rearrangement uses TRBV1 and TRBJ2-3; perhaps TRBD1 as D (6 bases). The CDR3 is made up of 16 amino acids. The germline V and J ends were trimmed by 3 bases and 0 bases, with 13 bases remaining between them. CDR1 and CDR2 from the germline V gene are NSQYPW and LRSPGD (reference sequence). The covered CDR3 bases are TGCACCTGCAGTGCGAGGGGGACAACTAGTGCAGAA. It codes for CTCSARGTTSAE. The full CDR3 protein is CTCSARGTTSAETLYF.

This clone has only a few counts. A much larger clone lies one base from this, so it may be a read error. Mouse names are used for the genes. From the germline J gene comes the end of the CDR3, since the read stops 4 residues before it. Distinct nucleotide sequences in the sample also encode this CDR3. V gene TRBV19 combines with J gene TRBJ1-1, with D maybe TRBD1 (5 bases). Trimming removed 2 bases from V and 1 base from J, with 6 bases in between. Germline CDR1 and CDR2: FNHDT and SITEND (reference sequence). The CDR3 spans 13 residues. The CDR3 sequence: CASSIGQNTEVFF. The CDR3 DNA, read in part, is TGTGCCAGCAGTATCGGACAAAACACA. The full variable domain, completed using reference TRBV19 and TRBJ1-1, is GGIITQTPKFLIGQEGQKLTLKCQQNFNHDTMYWYRQDSGKGLRLIYYSITENDLQKGDLSEGYDASREKKSSFSLTVTSAQKNEMAVFLCASSIGQNTEVFFGKGTRLTVV.

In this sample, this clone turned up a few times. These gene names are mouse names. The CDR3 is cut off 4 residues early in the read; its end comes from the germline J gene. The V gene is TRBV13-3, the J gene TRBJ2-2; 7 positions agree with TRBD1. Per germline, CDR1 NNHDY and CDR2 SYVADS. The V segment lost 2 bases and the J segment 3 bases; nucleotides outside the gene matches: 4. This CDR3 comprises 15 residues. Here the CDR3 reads CASSEDRADTGQLYF. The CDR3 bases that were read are TGTGCCAGCAGTGAAGACAGGGCTGACACCGGG.

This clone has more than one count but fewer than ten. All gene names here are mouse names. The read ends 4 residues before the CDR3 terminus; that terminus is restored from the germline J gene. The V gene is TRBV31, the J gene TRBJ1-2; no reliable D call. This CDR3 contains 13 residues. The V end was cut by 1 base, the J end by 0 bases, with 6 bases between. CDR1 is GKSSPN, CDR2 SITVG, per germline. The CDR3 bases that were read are TGTGCCTGGAGTCGACACTCAAACTCC. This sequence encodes CAWSRHSNS. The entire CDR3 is CAWSRHSNSDYTF. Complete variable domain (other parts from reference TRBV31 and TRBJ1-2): AQTIHQWPVAEIKAVGSPLSLGCTIKGKSSPNLYWYWQATGGTLQQLFYSITVGQVESVVQLNLSASRPKDDQFILSTEKLLLSHSGFYLCAWSRHSNSDYTFGSGTRLLVI.

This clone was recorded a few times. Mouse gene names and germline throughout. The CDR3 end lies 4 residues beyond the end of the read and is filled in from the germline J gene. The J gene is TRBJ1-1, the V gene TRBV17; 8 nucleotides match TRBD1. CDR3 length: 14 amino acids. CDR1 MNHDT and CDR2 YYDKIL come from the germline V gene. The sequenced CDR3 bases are TGTGCTAGCAGTAGGAACAGGGGGAAAACA. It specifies CASSRNRGKT. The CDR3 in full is CASSRNRGKTEVFF. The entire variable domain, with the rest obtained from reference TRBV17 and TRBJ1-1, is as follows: DTTVKQNPRYKLARVGKPVNLICSQTMNHDTMYWYQKKPNQAPKLLLFYYDKILNREADTFEKFQSSRPNNSFCSLYIGSAGLEYSAMYLCASSRNRGKTEVFFGKGTRLTVV.

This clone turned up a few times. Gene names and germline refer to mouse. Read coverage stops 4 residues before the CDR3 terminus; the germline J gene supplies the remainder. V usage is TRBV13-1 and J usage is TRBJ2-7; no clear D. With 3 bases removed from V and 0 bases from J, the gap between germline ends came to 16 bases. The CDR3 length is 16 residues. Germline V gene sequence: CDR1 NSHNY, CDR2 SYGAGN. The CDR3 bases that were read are TGTGCCAGCAGTGCCCTCCTCCGACAAAGCTCCTAT. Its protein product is CASSALLRQSSY. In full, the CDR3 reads CASSALLRQSSYEQYF.

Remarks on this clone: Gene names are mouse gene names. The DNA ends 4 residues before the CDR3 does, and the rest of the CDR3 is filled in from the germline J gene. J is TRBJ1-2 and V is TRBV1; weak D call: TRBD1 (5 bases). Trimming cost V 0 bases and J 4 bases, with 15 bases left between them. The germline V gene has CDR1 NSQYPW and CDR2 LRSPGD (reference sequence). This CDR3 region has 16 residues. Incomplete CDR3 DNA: TGCACCTGCAGTGCAGATCTTCTGGGGGGTGGCTCC. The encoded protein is CTCSADLLGGGS. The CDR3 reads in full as CTCSADLLGGGSDYTF. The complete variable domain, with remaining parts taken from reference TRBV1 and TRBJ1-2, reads VTLLEQNPRWRLVPRGQAVNLRCILKNSQYPWMSWYQQDLQKQLQWLFTLRSPGDKEVKSLPGADYLATRVTDTELRLQVANMSQGRTLYCTCSADLLGGGSDYTFGSGTRLLVI.

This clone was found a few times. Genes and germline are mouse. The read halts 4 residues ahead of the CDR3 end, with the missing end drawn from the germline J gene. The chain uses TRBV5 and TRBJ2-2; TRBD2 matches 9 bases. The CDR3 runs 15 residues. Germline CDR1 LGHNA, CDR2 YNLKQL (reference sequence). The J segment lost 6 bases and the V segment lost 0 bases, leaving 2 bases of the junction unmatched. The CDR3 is CASSQDWGGSGQLYF. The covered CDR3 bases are TGTGCCAGCAGCCAAGATTGGGGGGGCTCCGGG.

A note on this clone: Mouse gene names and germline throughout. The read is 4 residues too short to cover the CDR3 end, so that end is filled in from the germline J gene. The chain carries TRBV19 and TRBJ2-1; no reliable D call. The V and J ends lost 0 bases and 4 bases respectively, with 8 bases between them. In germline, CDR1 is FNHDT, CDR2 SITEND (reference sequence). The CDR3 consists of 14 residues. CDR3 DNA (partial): TGTGCCAGCAGTATAGCACAGAAATATGCT. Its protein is CASSIAQKYA. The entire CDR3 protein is CASSIAQKYAEQFF. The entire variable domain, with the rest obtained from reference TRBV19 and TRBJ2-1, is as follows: GGIITQTPKFLIGQEGQKLTLKCQQNFNHDTMYWYRQDSGKGLRLIYYSITENDLQKGDLSEGYDASREKKSSFSLTVTSAQKNEMAVFLCASSIAQKYAEQFFGPGTRLTVL.

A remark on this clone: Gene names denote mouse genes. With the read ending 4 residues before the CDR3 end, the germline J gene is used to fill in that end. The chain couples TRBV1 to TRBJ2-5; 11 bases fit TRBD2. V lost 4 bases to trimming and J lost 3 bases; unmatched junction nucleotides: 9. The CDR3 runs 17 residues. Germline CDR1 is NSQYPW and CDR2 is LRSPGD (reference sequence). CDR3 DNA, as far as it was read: TGCACCTGCAGTGGGGGTCCCGGGACTGGGGGTCAAGAC. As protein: CTCSGGPGTGGQD. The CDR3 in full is CTCSGGPGTGGQDTQYF.

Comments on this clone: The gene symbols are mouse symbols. Partial CDR3 DNA: TGCACCTGCAGTGGGGGACAGAGGAGTGCAGAA. Residues: CTCSGGQRSAE. The CDR3 as a whole reads CTCSGGQRSAETLYF. This sequence joins TRBV1 and TRBJ2-3; 7 bases fit TRBD1. The missing CDR3 end, 4 residues past where the read stops, is filled in from the germline J gene. Losses at the gene ends were 4 bases for V and 0 bases for J; bases not matched to a gene: 4. This CDR3 contains 15 residues. Per germline, CDR1 NSQYPW and CDR2 LRSPGD (reference sequence). The entire variable domain, with the rest obtained from reference TRBV1 and TRBJ2-3, is as follows: VTLLEQNPRWRLVPRGQAVNLRCILKNSQYPWMSWYQQDLQKQLQWLFTLRSPGDKEVKSLPGADYLATRVTDTELRLQVANMSQGRTLYCTCSGGQRSAETLYFGSGTRLTVL.

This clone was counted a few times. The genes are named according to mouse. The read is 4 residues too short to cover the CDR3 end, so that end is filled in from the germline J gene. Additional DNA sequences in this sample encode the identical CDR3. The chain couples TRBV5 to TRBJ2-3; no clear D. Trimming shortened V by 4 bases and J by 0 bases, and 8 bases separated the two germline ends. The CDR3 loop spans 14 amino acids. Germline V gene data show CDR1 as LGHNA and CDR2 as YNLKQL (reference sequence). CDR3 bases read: TGTGCCAGCAGCCCCCAAGGGAGTGCAGAA. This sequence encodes CASSPQGSAE. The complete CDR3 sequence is CASSPQGSAETLYF.

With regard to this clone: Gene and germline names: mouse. The CDR3 DNA, read in part, is TGTGCCAGCGGTGATCCCTCCGACTGGGGCTTCCAAGAC. Amino acid sequence: CASGDPSDWGFQD. The complete CDR3 reads CASGDPSDWGFQDTQYF. This sequence joins TRBV13-2 and TRBJ2-5; 8 bases line up with TRBD2. The DNA ends 4 residues before the CDR3 does, and the rest of the CDR3 is filled in from the germline J gene. The V gene end was trimmed by 1 base and the J gene end by 2 bases; junction bases not matched to a gene: 9. Germline V lookup: CDR1 NNHNN, CDR2 SYGAGS (reference sequence). The CDR3 is made up of 17 amino acids.